This T cell receptor beta chain was sequenced in a study of cytomegalovirus exposure and HLA in healthy donors. The study ran its PCR with 60 Vbeta and 13 Jbeta primers. This table comes from immunoSEQ multiplex PCR, and its TCRdb copy is limited to in-frame clones, with some not included. The table shows fewer than 150,000 clones, with 70% to 80% occurring only once. The CDR3 length is 15 residues. V was pared by 3 bases and J by 1 base, with 4 bases of the junction left unmatched. Germline V lookup: CDR1 SGHNT, CDR2 YYREEE (reference sequence). The sample taken for sequencing was PBMCs. This clonotype was sampled from a woman between 50 and 59 years old in good health and CMV-seropositive. The rearrangement uses TRBV5-4 and TRBJ1-1; 9 positions agree with TRBD1. The CDR3 reads CASSWGQGWNTEAFF. The CDR3 coding sequence is TGTGCCAGCAGCTGGGGACAGGGCTGGAACACTGAAGCTTTCTTT.